Shown below are 27 T cell receptor beta chains from a single sample sequenced in a study of T cells after yellow fever vaccination. TCRdb analysed the 5' RACE reads with MiXCR anew, one entry per CDR3 protein. The data contain about 160,000 distinct CDR3 sequences, less than 9% of them singletons. The sequences come from CD4+ T cells sorted from PBMCs, collected about 5 days after the first yellow fever vaccination. Receptor source: a man aged 18 to 30 who received the YFV17D yellow fever vaccine.

The V and J genes are TRBV5-1 and TRBJ2-3; 11 bases match TRBD2. CDR3 size: 16 residues. V was pared by 1 base and J by 5 bases, with 6 bases of the junction left unmatched. Germline CDR1 reads SGHRS; CDR2 reads YFSETQ. The CDR3 region is CASSLLTSGAGDTQYF. The CDR3 nucleotides are TGCGCCAGCAGCTTGTTGACTAGCGGGGCGGGAGATACGCAGTATTTT.

This clonotype appeared many times. The chain couples TRBV5-4 to TRBJ1-1; 7 bases align to TRBD1. There are 15 residues in the CDR3. CDR1 and CDR2 (germline): SGHNT, YYREEE (reference sequence). V lost 5 bases, J lost 4 bases, and 11 bases stayed unmatched. The CDR3 is CASRGQTGWATEAFF. In DNA form, the CDR3 reads TGTGCCAGCAGGGGGCAGACAGGGTGGGCCACTGAAGCTTTCTTT. Complete variable domain (other parts from reference TRBV5-4 and TRBJ1-1): ETGVTQSPTHLIKTRGQQVTLRCSSQSGHNTVSWYQQALGQGPQFIFQYYREEENGRGNFPPRFSGLQFPNYSSELNVNALELDDSALYLCASRGQTGWATEAFFGQGTRLTVV.

The V call is TRBV5-4, the J call TRBJ2-5; perhaps TRBD2 as D (7 bases). Germline CDR1 SGHNT, CDR2 YYREEE (reference sequence). CDR3 length: 16 residues. V shed 2 bases and J shed 3 bases, with 17 bases lying between them. This chain's CDR3 is CASSFGGARAEETQYF. CDR3 nucleotides: TGTGCCAGCAGCTTTGGGGGGGCGAGGGCCGAAGAGACCCAGTACTTC.

This clonotype was picked up many times. This chain uses TRBV5-1 with TRBJ2-7; TRBD1 matches at 8 bases. CDR3 length equals 13 residues. Losses at the gene ends were 0 bases for V and 7 bases for J; bases not matched to a gene: 3. From germline, CDR1 is SGHRS and CDR2 YFSETQ. The CDR3 DNA follows: TGCGCCAGCAGCTTGGGGGACAGGTCGGAGCAGTACTTC. Amino acids: CASSLGDRSEQYF. The whole variable domain, filled in from reference TRBV5-1 and TRBJ2-7, reads KAGVTQTPRYLIKTRGQQVTLSCSPISGHRSVSWYQQTPGQGLQFLFEYFSETQRNKGNFPGRFSGRQFSNSRSEMNVSTLELGDSALYLCASSLGDRSEQYFGPGTRLTVT.

For this clonotype: This may be a read error, as it is one base from a much larger clone. The rearrangement uses TRBV12-3 or TRBV12-4 and TRBJ2-4, with D perhaps TRBD1 (5 bases). V was cut by 6 bases and J by 4 bases, with 16 bases left in between. This CDR3 is built from 15 residues. CDR3 amino acids: CASRQTMGQKNIQYF. In DNA form, the CDR3 reads TGTGCCAGCAGGCAGACCATGGGGCAAAAAAACATTCAGTACTTC.

This clonotype was seen many times. The gene calls are TRBV7-2 and TRBJ2-2; maybe TRBD2 (6 bases). Trimming removed 1 base at V and 1 base at J, with 7 bases between. This CDR3 has 15 amino acids. Germline CDR1 reads SGHTA; CDR2 reads FQGNSA. The CDR3 protein is CASSLDGGNTGELFF. CDR3 in DNA: TGTGCCAGCAGCTTAGACGGGGGGAACACCGGGGAGCTGTTTTTT.

This chain joins TRBV12-3 or TRBV12-4 and TRBJ2-1, with TRBD1 matching 8 bases. J lost 14 bases, V lost 6 bases, and 9 bases had no gene match. This CDR3 has 12 amino acids. The CDR3 reads CASSSGQGEKFF. The DNA of the CDR3 is TGTGCCAGCAGCTCCGGACAGGGCGAGAAGTTCTTC.

The rearrangement uses TRBV6-2 or TRBV6-3 and TRBJ1-2; D gene ambiguous. Trimming stripped 5 bases from V and 7 bases from J, with 8 bases between. CDR1 MNHEY and CDR2 SVGEGT come from the germline V gene. CDR3 size: 11 residues. CDR3 DNA: TGTGCCAGCAGTCGATGGGGTGGCTACACCTTC. Its translation is CASSRWGGYTF.

This clonotype was counted at least ten times. The V gene is TRBV7-2, the J gene TRBJ1-1; no clear D. Trimming left V 1 base short and J 1 base short, with 7 bases between. Per the germline V gene, CDR1 is SGHTA and CDR2 is FQGNSA. This CDR3 spans 14 amino acids. CDR3 in DNA: TGTGCCAGCAGCTTAGGGCAGTGGAACACTGAAGCTTTCTTT. Protein: CASSLGQWNTEAFF.

This chain links TRBV29-1 with TRBJ1-5; D gene unclear. Trimming took 7 bases from V and 10 from J, leaving 17 bases between them. Per germline, CDR1 SQVTM and CDR2 ANQGSEA. The CDR3 spans 12 residues. The CDR3 here is CSASGPSGPQHF. The CDR3 DNA is TGCAGCGCCTCCGGGCCGTCCGGTCCCCAGCATTTT.

The chain uses TRBV11-2 and TRBJ2-5, with D tentatively TRBD1 (5 bases). The CDR3 is made up of 15 amino acids. Per the germline V gene, CDR1 is SGHAT and CDR2 is FQNNGV. The V end was cut by 1 base, the J end by 4 bases, with 13 bases between. The chain's CDR3 is CASSLGQIGRETQYF. In DNA form, the CDR3 reads TGTGCCAGCAGCTTAGGACAGATCGGGCGAGAGACCCAGTACTTC. The whole variable domain, filled in from reference TRBV11-2 and TRBJ2-5, reads EAGVAQSPRYKIIEKRQSVAFWCNPISGHATLYWYQQILGQGPKLLIQFQNNGVVDDSQLPKDRFSAERLKGVDSTLKIQPAKLEDSAVYLCASSLGQIGRETQYFGPGTRLLVL.

This clonotype was counted a few times. This rearrangement joins TRBV12-3 or TRBV12-4 to TRBJ1-5; D unresolved. Trimming removed 3 bases at V and 3 bases at J, with 9 bases between. This CDR3 is 14 amino acids long. CDR3 loop: CASSFVTANQPQHF. CDR3 bases: TGTGCCAGCAGTTTTGTAACAGCCAATCAGCCCCAGCATTTT.

This clonotype was counted at least ten times. The gene calls are TRBV7-9 and TRBJ2-3; D is ambiguous. V shed 1 base and J shed 2 bases, with 7 bases lying between them. From germline, CDR1 is SEHNR and CDR2 FQNEAQ (reference sequence). CDR3 length: 14 residues. CDR3 loop: CASSLEAHTDTQYF. CDR3 bases: TGTGCCAGCAGCTTAGAAGCCCACACAGATACGCAGTATTTT.

This clonotype has at least ten counts. V gene TRBV25-1 combines with J gene TRBJ1-2; 11 bases fit TRBD1. The germline V gene encodes CDR1 MGHDK and CDR2 SYGVNS. CDR3 length equals 16 residues. V gave up 3 bases and J gave up 8 bases; unmatched junction bases: 11. The CDR3 spells CASSETGTGGLKGYTF. CDR3 coding DNA: TGTGCCAGCAGTGAGACCGGGACAGGGGGTTTGAAAGGCTACACCTTC.

At least ten counts were recorded for this clonotype. The rearrangement links TRBV14 to TRBJ2-7; D unclear. V was clipped by 5 bases and J by 5 bases, with 16 bases between them. This CDR3 has 14 amino acids. Germline V gene sequence: CDR1 SGHDN, CDR2 FVKESK. The CDR3 spells CASSSYRRVHEQYF. The CDR3, as DNA: TGTGCCAGCAGCTCGTACCGACGGGTCCACGAGCAGTACTTC.

This clonotype has at least ten counts. V usage is TRBV24-1 and J usage is TRBJ1-1; D remains unclear. The germline V gene encodes CDR1 KGHDR and CDR2 SFDVKD. There are 15 residues in the CDR3. Trimming took off 0 bases at V and 0 bases at J, with 7 bases between the two ends. The CDR3 DNA reads as TGTGCCACCAGTGATTTGCACGGGGTGAACACTGAAGCTTTCTTT. This translates into CATSDLHGVNTEAFF.

The chain joins TRBV7-2 to TRBJ1-4; D possibly corresponds to TRBD1 (5 bases). Germline V CDR1 and CDR2: SGHTA, FQGNSA. This CDR3 comprises 12 residues. The V gene lost 3 bases and the J gene lost 8 bases, with 7 bases spanning the gap. The CDR3 nucleotides are TGTGCCAGCAGCTTGGGGGGGGAAAAACTGTTTTTT. It encodes CASSLGGEKLFF.

Many counts were recorded for this clonotype. This sequence joins TRBV5-4 and TRBJ1-1; 9 bases map to TRBD1. The CDR3 spans 14 residues. J lost 5 bases, V lost 4 bases, and 6 bases had no gene match. Per the germline V gene, CDR1 is SGHNT and CDR2 is YYREEE (reference sequence). CDR3: CASSKGQGGTEAFF. The CDR3 region has the DNA TGTGCCAGCAGCAAGGGACAGGGTGGGACTGAAGCTTTCTTT.

This clonotype was recorded at least ten times. The chain links TRBV29-1 to TRBJ1-1, with unresolved D. The CDR3 is 14 residues long. Trimming removed 0 bases from V and 6 bases from J, with 14 bases in between. Germline CDR1 SQVTM, CDR2 ANQGSEA. CDR3 nucleotides: TGCAGCGTTGAAGATCAAGGGCGTGGTCCTGAAGCTTTCTTT. This sequence encodes CSVEDQGRGPEAFF.

There are many counts of this clonotype. The CDR3 region is CASSIRGTGSYGYTF. The CDR3, as DNA: TGTGCCAGTAGTATCCGGGGGACAGGGAGCTATGGCTACACCTTC. The genes are TRBV19 and TRBJ1-2, with 9 bases lining up with TRBD1. This CDR3 spans 15 amino acids. CDR1 and CDR2 from the germline V gene are LNHDA and SQIVND (reference sequence). J was trimmed by 4 bases and V by 3 bases; bases with no gene match: 6.

This clonotype was counted at least ten times. As DNA, the CDR3 is TGCAGTGCTCCCGGGGCGGGGGGGCCGAGAGATACGCAGTATTTT. This translates into CSAPGAGGPRDTQYF. The rearrangement joins TRBV20-1 to TRBJ2-3, with 9 bases matching TRBD2. The CDR3 has 15 amino acids. CDR1 DFQATT and CDR2 SNEGSKA come from the germline V gene (reference sequence). Trimming took 5 bases from V and 5 from J; bases not matched to a gene: 11.

This clonotype appeared a few times. V is TRBV11-2 and J is TRBJ2-1, with 15 bases identical to TRBD2. Germline trimming cut 5 bases from V and 7 bases from J; bases unmatched to any gene: 6. In germline, CDR1 is SGHAT, CDR2 FQNNGV. This CDR3 contains 16 residues. The CDR3 is CASSPLGLAGGNEQFF. The CDR3 nucleotides are TGTGCCAGCAGCCCCTTGGGACTAGCGGGGGGAAATGAGCAGTTCTTC.

The chain links TRBV5-3 to TRBJ2-7; no reliable D call. TRBV5-3 is flagged as an ORF with uncertain function. This CDR3 region has 13 residues. Here the CDR3 reads CASSSSLLCEQYV. CDR3 DNA: TGTGCCAGCAGCTCCAGTCTCCTCTGCGAGCAGTACGTC.

This clonotype was seen many times. The chain couples TRBV4-3 to TRBJ1-2; D is ambiguous. Deletions cut 0 bases from V and 7 bases from J, with 12 bases between. Germline CDR1 and CDR2: LGHNA and YSLEER. The CDR3 contains 14 residues. CDR3: CASSQEPGVGGYTF. The CDR3 DNA sequence: TGCGCCAGCAGCCAAGAACCGGGAGTGGGTGGCTACACCTTC.

This clonotype has at least ten counts. The chain employs TRBV9 and TRBJ2-1; TRBD1 or TRBD2 may be the D gene (6 bases each). The CDR3 runs 15 residues. The V and J ends lost 6 bases and 6 bases respectively, with 19 bases between them. The germline gives CDR1 SGDLS, CDR2 YYNGEE. The CDR3 reads CASTTRGAPGNEQFF. CDR3 DNA: TGTGCCAGCACCACGAGGGGGGCTCCCGGCAATGAGCAGTTCTTC.

This clonotype occurred many times. V usage is TRBV5-1 and J usage is TRBJ2-7; 9 positions agree with TRBD1. Germline trimming cut 3 bases from V and 5 bases from J; bases unmatched to any gene: 9. This CDR3 is 15 amino acids long. Germline V gene lookup returns CDR1 SGHRS and CDR2 YFSETQ. The chain's CDR3 is CASSSPGQGLNEQYF. The CDR3 nucleotides read TGCGCCAGCAGCTCTCCGGGACAGGGTCTGAACGAGCAGTACTTC. Drawing the rest from reference TRBV5-1 and TRBJ2-7, the complete variable domain is KAGVTQTPRYLIKTRGQQVTLSCSPISGHRSVSWYQQTPGQGLQFLFEYFSETQRNKGNFPGRFSGRQFSNSRSEMNVSTLELGDSALYLCASSSPGQGLNEQYFGPGTRLTVT.

This clonotype was detected many times. The V call is TRBV7-2, the J call TRBJ1-5; no definite D call. Trimming removed 5 bases from V and 7 bases from J, with 21 bases in between. Germline lookup yields CDR1 SGHTA and CDR2 FQGNSA. The CDR3 extends over 16 amino acids. The CDR3 nucleotides read TGTGCCAGCAGCCCCCGGGCAGTAGGGAACGGCCAGCCCCAGCATTTT. Amino acids: CASSPRAVGNGQPQHF.